The present T cell receptor (beta chain) was sequenced within a study of siplizumab effects on memory and regulatory T cells. V was pared by 3 bases and J by 4 bases, with 10 bases of the junction left unmatched. The CDR3 contains 16 residues. CDR1 MGHRA and CDR2 YSYEKL come from the germline V gene. Produced via immunoSEQ multiplex PCR; TCRdb's table is partial and in-frame only. Of around 100,000 clones listed, approximately 94% are singletons. On this clone: Its matching antigen is unknown.

General study findings and limits: Naive T cells appeared more varied than memory cells and looked like key alloresponse contributors. For mappable alloreactive CD4+ clones, the mean Treg-derived fraction was around 64% with siplizumab and about 26% in controls.

V is TRBV4-1 and J is TRBJ1-2, with 8 bases fitting TRBD1. The source of this sequence is a human donor in good health. Sequenced sample: non-Treg CD4+ T cells sorted from blood. The chain's CDR3 is CASSQGGQGELYGYTF. CDR3 bases: TGCGCCAGCAGCCAGGGCGGACAGGGAGAACTCTATGGCTACACCTTC.